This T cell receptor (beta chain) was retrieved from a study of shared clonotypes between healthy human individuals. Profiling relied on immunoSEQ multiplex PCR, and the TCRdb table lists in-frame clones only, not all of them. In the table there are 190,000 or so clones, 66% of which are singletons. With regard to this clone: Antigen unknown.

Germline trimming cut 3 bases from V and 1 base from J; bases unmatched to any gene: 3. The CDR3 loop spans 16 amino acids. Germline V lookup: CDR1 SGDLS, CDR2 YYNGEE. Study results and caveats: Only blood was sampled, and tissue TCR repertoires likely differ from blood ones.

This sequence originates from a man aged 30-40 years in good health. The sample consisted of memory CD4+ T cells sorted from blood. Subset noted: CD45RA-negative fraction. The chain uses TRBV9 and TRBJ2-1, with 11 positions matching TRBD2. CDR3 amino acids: CASSAGTSGSYNEQFF. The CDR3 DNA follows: TGTGCCAGCAGCGCGGGGACTAGCGGTTCCTACAATGAGCAGTTCTTC.